Below, one T cell receptor beta chain is given with its context. The antigen is not known. The sample is drawn from a study of T cell responses to AZD1222 COVID-19 vaccine. Only in-frame clones appear in the TCRdb table, and some are missing; sequencing was by immunoSEQ multiplex PCR. Of about 120,000 clones in the sample, 92% are singletons; the top ten hold more than 7%. Overall study results and limits: The donor cohort was predominantly white British with a female majority, and clonal diversity may have been underestimated. Breadth and depth of Spike-specific TCRs rose after two AZD1222 doses.

The CDR3 covers 13 residues. Germline assignment: CDR1 MDHEN and CDR2 SYDVKM. Trimming left V 4 bases short and J 8 bases short, with 14 bases between. The chain carries TRBV28 and TRBJ1-2; D perhaps matches TRBD1 (6 bases). The specimen comprised peripheral blood, sampled 28 days after the second AZD1222 dose. This sequence originates from an adult who received the AZD1222 COVID-19 vaccine. The CDR3 is CASSSGQFRGYTF. The DNA of the CDR3 is TGTGCCAGCAGTTCTGGACAGTTTCGGGGCTACACCTTC.